Listed here are 29 T cell receptor beta chains from one sample, sequenced in a study of blood T cell repertoires in COVID-19. Assay: immunoSEQ multiplex PCR; the TCRdb copy retains only in-frame clones and omits some. The data show about 250,000 clones, 86% seen once. The specimen was peripheral blood. The origin of the receptors is a woman of 80 years or more with COVID-19, enrolled during active disease.

This clone was counted between two and nine times. The V call is TRBV5-4, the J call TRBJ1-1; D is perhaps TRBD1 (6 bases). Germline V gene sequence: CDR1 SGHNT, CDR2 YYREEE (reference sequence). The CDR3 runs to 15 residues. Trimming removed 4 bases from V and 5 bases from J, with 18 bases in between. As DNA, the CDR3 is TGTGCCAGCAGCCCCGGGGGGGCCCAAGGAACTGAAGCTTTCTTT. Its protein is CASSPGGAQGTEAFF.

V usage is TRBV21-1 and J usage is TRBJ1-5. TRBV21-1 represents a pseudogene. The CDR3 has 16 amino acids. The CDR3 DNA reads as TGTGCCAGCAGCAAAACTCTGTGGAGGGGCAATCAGCCCCAGCATTTT. Encoded protein: CASSKTLWRGNQPQHF.

The gene calls are TRBV24-1 and TRBJ1-5; 7 positions agree with TRBD1. The CDR3 loop spans 15 amino acids. Germline V gene lookup returns CDR1 KGHDR and CDR2 SFDVKD. Trimming cost V 4 bases and J 7 bases; bases outside gene matches: 9. Here the CDR3 DNA reads TGTGCCACCAGTGACAGAGCAGGGGGGATACAGCCCCAGCATTTT. Translating it yields CATSDRAGGIQPQHF.

CDR3 nucleotides: TGTGCCACCCAACCAGGGGGATTCGATCAGCCCCAGCATTTT. This sequence encodes CATQPGGFDQPQHF. The chain is built from TRBV2 and TRBJ1-5; 7 positions match TRBD1. CDR1 and CDR2 from the germline V gene are SNHLY and FYNNEI. V trimming: 10 bases; J trimming: 5 bases; junction bases outside the gene matches: 11. The CDR3 sequence is 14 residues long.

The chain joins TRBV18 to TRBJ2-1; D is possibly TRBD1 (6 bases). The CDR3 has 15 residues. The germline V gene encodes CDR1 KGHSH and CDR2 LQKENI. Trimming took 0 bases from V and 6 from J, leaving 12 bases between them. The CDR3 DNA follows: TGTGCCAGCTCACCACCGGGGGCAGGGGCCAATGAGCAGTTCTTC. It specifies CASSPPGAGANEQFF.

The V call is TRBV28, the J call TRBJ1-2, with D possibly TRBD1 on 6 matching bases. V was trimmed by 2 bases and J by 4 bases, leaving 14 bases between them. CDR3 length equals 15 residues. Germline V lookup: CDR1 MDHEN, CDR2 SYDVKM. In nucleotides, the CDR3 is TGTGCCAGCAGTTTAGGGGGGGCGACCGCCTATGGCTACACCTTC. This encodes CASSLGGATAYGYTF.

This clone was recorded only once. CDR3 sequence: CASSPSPDRNNEQFF. The CDR3 DNA reads as TGTGCCAGCAGCCCCTCACCAGACAGAAACAATGAGCAGTTCTTC. V and J are TRBV7-9 and TRBJ2-1; possibly TRBD1 for D (5 bases). The V and J ends lost 5 bases and 5 bases respectively, with 16 bases between them. Per germline, CDR1 SEHNR and CDR2 FQNEAQ (reference sequence). This CDR3 comprises 15 residues.

The V and J genes are TRBV13 and TRBJ1-5; D uncertain. V was shortened by 8 bases and J by 7 bases, with 15 bases between the two germline ends. CDR3 size: 13 residues. CDR1 is PRHDT, CDR2 FYEKMQ, per germline (reference sequence). The CDR3 DNA reads as TGTGCCAGCTCCTCGGCCGGGGAACAGCCCCAGCATTTT. Translated, it gives CASSSAGEQPQHF.

V gene TRBV4-1 combines with J gene TRBJ1-6; D is unclear. There are 13 residues in the CDR3. The V gene lost 4 bases and the J gene lost 9 bases, with 10 bases spanning the gap. Germline V gives CDR1 MGHRA, CDR2 YSYEKL. The CDR3 sequence: CASSLQQFSPLHF. CDR3 nucleotide sequence: TGCGCCAGCAGCCTTCAACAGTTTTCACCCCTCCACTTT.

The rearrangement links TRBV5-4 to TRBJ2-4, with TRBD2 identical over 15 bases. CDR3 length equals 15 residues. Germline V CDR1 and CDR2: SGHNT, YYREEE (reference sequence). Trimming at V came to 4 bases and at J to 7 bases, leaving 3 bases not matched to a gene. CDR3 protein: CASSDGTSGGNIQYF. The CDR3, as DNA: TGTGCCAGCAGCGATGGGACTAGCGGGGGGAACATTCAGTACTTC.

The rearrangement uses TRBV3-1 (or the pseudogene TRBV3-2) and TRBJ2-1; D not resolved. The CDR3 spans 15 residues. Per the germline V gene, CDR1 is LGHDT and CDR2 is YNNKEL (reference sequence). V lost 1 base to trimming and J lost 5 bases, with 12 bases between them. CDR3 nucleotides: TGTGCCAGCAGCCAAGTGTTGGTTAGAAACAATGAGCAGTTCTTC. It yields the protein CASSQVLVRNNEQFF.

The table lists this clone with a few counts. This rearrangement joins TRBV7-8 to TRBJ2-7, with D maybe TRBD2 (6 bases). This CDR3 is 14 amino acids long. V was pared by 1 base and J by 3 bases, with 10 bases between. CDR1 is SGHVS and CDR2 is FQNEAQ in the germline V gene. The CDR3 here is CASSLGRGSYEQYF. CDR3 bases: TGTGCCAGCAGCTTAGGTCGGGGGAGCTACGAGCAGTACTTC.

The gene calls are TRBV3-1 (or the pseudogene TRBV3-2) and TRBJ1-2, with a tentative D call TRBD1 (5 bases). In germline, CDR1 is LGHDT, CDR2 YNNKEL (reference sequence). The CDR3 length is 15 residues. Trimming removed 0 bases at V and 7 bases at J, with 15 bases between. This CDR3 reads CASSQDSPGFSGYTF. The CDR3, as DNA: TGTGCCAGCAGCCAAGACTCCCCAGGGTTTAGTGGCTACACCTTC.

The gene calls are TRBV3-1 (or the pseudogene TRBV3-2) and TRBJ2-7; TRBD2 agrees at 15 bases. CDR3 length: 20 amino acids. CDR1 LGHDT and CDR2 YNNKEL come from the germline V gene (reference sequence). V was clipped by 1 base and J by 4 bases; unmatched bases: 14. CDR3 sequence reads: CASSQVTCGLAGGPPYEQYF. CDR3 DNA sequence: TGTGCCAGCAGCCAAGTCACCTGTGGACTAGCGGGGGGGCCCCCATACGAGCAGTACTTC.

This clone showed up just a few times. The J gene is TRBJ1-1, the V gene TRBV10-3; D gene ambiguous. CDR3 length equals 12 residues. Germline CDR1 reads ENHRY; CDR2 reads SYGVKD. V lost 10 bases and J lost 0, with 9 bases in between. DNA for the CDR3: TGTGCCACCCGGGAATTGAACACTGAAGCTTTCTTT. Translated, it gives CATRELNTEAFF.

This chain uses TRBV6-1 with TRBJ2-5; 10 bases are a match to TRBD2. The germline gives CDR1 MNHNS, CDR2 SASEGT. The V gene end was trimmed by 4 bases and the J gene end by 1 base; junction bases not matched to a gene: 6. This CDR3 has 16 residues. The CDR3 is CASSVSLAGSQETQYF. The CDR3 bases are TGTGCCAGCAGTGTTTCACTAGCGGGGTCCCAAGAGACCCAGTACTTC.

The gene calls are TRBV14 and TRBJ1-1; D is unclear. In germline, CDR1 is SGHDN, CDR2 FVKESK. There are 15 residues in the CDR3. V gave up 4 bases and J gave up 0 bases, with 12 bases separating them. CDR3 loop: CASSRSGIMNTEAFF. The CDR3 DNA reads TGTGCCAGCAGCCGGTCGGGGATCATGAACACTGAAGCTTTCTTT.

The chain links TRBV5-4 to TRBJ2-7; TRBD2 matches at 8 bases. The CDR3 length is 14 residues. CDR1 and CDR2 from the germline V gene are SGHNT and YYREEE (reference sequence). Trimming removed 5 bases from V and 2 bases from J; junction bases left unmatched: 6. CDR3 region: CASRLAGTTYEQYF. CDR3 sequence (DNA): TGTGCCAGCAGATTAGCGGGGACCACCTACGAGCAGTACTTC.

The chain carries TRBV5-1 and TRBJ1-1; possibly TRBD1 for D (5 bases). CDR1 is SGHRS and CDR2 is YFSETQ in the germline V gene. This CDR3 spans 15 amino acids. Trimming cost V 0 bases and J 5 bases, with 14 bases left between them. CDR3 nucleotide sequence: TGCGCCAGCAGCTTGGAGGGCAGGGTAAAGACTGAAGCTTTCTTT. Protein sequence: CASSLEGRVKTEAFF.

Details on this clone: Other nucleotide sequences from this sample produce the same CDR3. The V and J genes are TRBV4-1 and TRBJ2-5, with 7 bases aligning to TRBD2. The junction had 3 bases not matched to a gene; V was cut back by 1 base and J by 4 bases. This CDR3 comprises 14 residues. Germline CDR1 MGHRA, CDR2 YSYEKL. CDR3 sequence reads: CASSQAGGGETQYF. The CDR3 nucleotides read TGCGCCAGCAGCCAAGCGGGGGGAGGAGAGACCCAGTACTTC.

Here the CDR3 reads CASSSTGDRGPLHF. The CDR3 region has the DNA TGTGCCAGCAGTTCTACAGGGGACCGGGGGCCCCTCCACTTT. The chain joins TRBV28 to TRBJ1-6; 7 nucleotides match TRBD1. After removal of 4 bases from V and 13 bases from J, the junction contained 10 bases not matched to a gene. The CDR3 sequence is 14 residues long. Germline V CDR1 and CDR2: MDHEN, SYDVKM.

This rearrangement joins TRBV5-1 to TRBJ2-7, with D maybe TRBD2 (6 bases). CDR1 SGHRS and CDR2 YFSETQ come from the germline V gene. V lost 2 bases and J lost 5, with 17 bases in between. The CDR3 has 15 amino acids. The CDR3 DNA is TGCGCCAGCAGCTTCCGGGCAGGAGGGTTACACGAGCAGTACTTC. Its translation: CASSFRAGGLHEQYF.

J is TRBJ2-1 and V is TRBV4-1; TRBD1 might be the D (5 bases). Trimming pared 1 base from V and 1 base from J, leaving 11 bases between. The CDR3 runs 16 residues. Looked up from germline, CDR1 is MGHRA and CDR2 is YSYEKL. CDR3 DNA sequence: TGCGCCAGCAGCCAAGGGGTAGGGGTTTCCTACAATGAGCAGTTCTTC. This sequence encodes CASSQGVGVSYNEQFF.

To note about this clone: At one boundary the junction diverges from the germline segment, which might be a read error. The chain recombines TRBV7-7 with TRBJ2-5; D remains unclear. CDR1 and CDR2 (germline): SSHAT, FNYEAQ (reference sequence). This CDR3 is built from 13 residues. The chain's CDR3 is CASSLVPRETQYF. The CDR3 region has the DNA TGTGCTAGCAGCTTAGTACCCCGGGAGACCCAGTACTTC.

This clone was observed once. The chain combines TRBV18 with TRBJ2-3, with 9 bases lining up with TRBD2. The germline V gene has CDR1 KGHSH and CDR2 LQKENI. J was trimmed by 2 bases and V by 5 bases; bases with no gene match: 11. The CDR3 covers 17 residues. The CDR3 DNA follows: TGTGCCAGCTCAGAAATCCTTGTAGCGGGGGACACAGATACGCAGTATTTT. Translated, it gives CASSEILVAGDTDTQYF.

This chain connects TRBV18 to TRBJ2-5, with 8 bases lining up with TRBD2. CDR1 and CDR2 (germline): KGHSH, LQKENI. The CDR3 extends over 17 amino acids. Trimming cost V 2 bases and J 4 bases; bases outside gene matches: 12. This CDR3 reads CASSPGSPTSARETQYF. The DNA for the CDR3 is TGTGCCAGCTCACCAGGGTCCCCGACTAGCGCCCGAGAGACCCAGTACTTC.

The chain couples TRBV29-1 to TRBJ1-6; no firm D call. Trimming cost V 6 bases and J 5 bases, with 14 bases left between them. This CDR3 has 14 residues. Germline values: CDR1 SQVTM, CDR2 ANQGSEA. The DNA of the CDR3 is TGCAGCGTCAAGGAGGGTACGGATAATTCACCCCTCCACTTT. Translating gives CSVKEGTDNSPLHF.

The V call is TRBV12-3 or TRBV12-4, the J call TRBJ1-4, with TRBD1 as a possible D gene (5 bases). The CDR3 runs to 13 residues. The V and J ends lost 8 bases and 5 bases respectively, with 12 bases between them. The CDR3 sequence: CASSPGGNEKLFF. CDR3 coding DNA: TGTGCCAGCTCGCCGGGGGGGAATGAAAAACTGTTTTTT.

The rearrangement links TRBV25-1 to TRBJ2-7; a possible D gene is TRBD2 (6 bases). Germline-derived CDR1 and CDR2 are MGHDK and SYGVNS. Trimming pared 3 bases from V and 2 bases from J, leaving 17 bases between. CDR3 length: 16 amino acids. CDR3 residues: CASSDPGGLRTYEQYF. In nucleotides, the CDR3 is TGTGCCAGCAGTGATCCAGGAGGGCTAAGGACCTACGAGCAGTACTTC.